Following are 9 T cell receptor beta chains from one sample sequenced in a study of shared clonotypes between healthy human individuals. Here immunoSEQ multiplex PCR was the method, and the copy in TCRdb shows in-frame clones only, minus some. The table includes under 650,000 clones, 90% to 97% detected once. Sequencing used naive CD4+ T cells sorted from blood. Subset meaning: CD45RA+ positively selected. The receptors stem from a young woman in good health.

The J gene is TRBJ2-5, the V gene TRBV5-4, with TRBD2 as a possible D gene (6 bases). The V gene lost 0 bases and the J gene lost 0 bases, with 15 bases spanning the gap. The germline V gene encodes CDR1 SGHNT and CDR2 YYREEE (reference sequence). The CDR3 is 17 amino acids. CDR3: CASSLVTGGMNQETQYF. The CDR3 DNA reads as TGTGCCAGCAGCTTGGTCACTGGCGGGATGAACCAAGAGACCCAGTACTTC.

On this clone: Other DNA sequences of this sample code for an identical CDR3. The gene calls are TRBV5-1 and TRBJ1-2; D call uncertain. Germline assignment: CDR1 SGHRS and CDR2 YFSETQ. V lost 0 bases and J 4 bases, leaving 7 bases between the germline ends. The CDR3 runs to 13 residues. The CDR3: CASSLGTGYGYTF. CDR3 coding DNA: TGCGCCAGCAGCTTGGGGACGGGCTATGGCTACACCTTC.

This chain uses TRBV28 with TRBJ2-1; D is undetermined. Trimming took 1 base from V and 5 from J, leaving 6 bases between them. CDR1 is MDHEN and CDR2 is SYDVKM in the germline V gene. The length of the CDR3 is 13 residues. This CDR3 reads CASSLSWDNEQFF. In DNA, the CDR3 is TGTGCCAGCAGTTTATCCTGGGACAATGAGCAGTTCTTC.

V usage is TRBV11-2 and J usage is TRBJ2-7; 7 positions match TRBD2. Trimming at V came to 5 bases and at J to 2 bases, leaving 6 bases not matched to a gene. The CDR3 length is 14 residues. CDR1 and CDR2 from the germline V gene are SGHAT and FQNNGV. CDR3 amino acids: CASSTTSDTYEQYF. Here the CDR3 DNA reads TGTGCCAGCAGCACCACTAGCGACACCTACGAGCAGTACTTC.

This clone has a handful of counts. The genes are TRBV7-9 and TRBJ2-5; no firm D call. From germline, CDR1 is SEHNR and CDR2 FQNEAQ (reference sequence). The CDR3 contains 12 residues. Between the trimmed V and J ends, which lost 3 bases and 6 bases, there was a span of 8 bases. This chain's CDR3 is CASSFDPQTQYF. For the CDR3, the DNA is TGTGCCAGCAGCTTCGACCCGCAGACCCAGTACTTC.

The chain carries TRBV19 and TRBJ2-6, with D possibly being TRBD1 (6 bases). This CDR3 region has 15 residues. Germline CDR1 and CDR2: LNHDA and SQIVND (reference sequence). Trimming took off 4 bases at V and 1 base at J, with 8 bases between the two ends. The CDR3 sequence is CASSTQGSGANVLTF. In nucleotides, the CDR3 is TGTGCCAGTAGTACACAGGGTTCTGGGGCCAACGTCCTGACTTTC.

The V and J genes are TRBV18 and TRBJ2-4; perhaps D is TRBD1 or TRBD2 (5 bases each). Trimming stripped 1 base from V and 4 bases from J, with 11 bases between. This CDR3 is 15 amino acids long. The germline V gene has CDR1 KGHSH and CDR2 LQKENI. The CDR3: CASSPRGVGKNIQYF. In nucleotides, the CDR3 is TGTGCCAGCTCACCACGAGGGGTCGGGAAAAACATTCAGTACTTC.

On this clone itself: Sequence at one end of the junction differs from germline and may be a read error. The sample has other DNA sequences that encode this CDR3 too. The V and J genes are TRBV19 and TRBJ2-7, with D perhaps given as TRBD1 or TRBD2 (9 bases each). Germline V gene sequence: CDR1 LNHDA, CDR2 SQIVND (reference sequence). This CDR3 contains 18 residues. The CDR3 loop is CASSRTGGTAGGLYEQYF. DNA of the CDR3: TGTGCCAGCAGTAGAACAGGGGGCACAGCGGGGGGCCTCTACGAGCAGTACTTC.

The V call is TRBV29-1, the J call TRBJ2-7, with 7 bases identical to TRBD2. CDR3 length: 13 residues. Germline V gene data show CDR1 as SQVTM and CDR2 as ANQGSEA. J was trimmed by 5 bases and V by 6 bases; bases with no gene match: 10. The CDR3 protein is CSVIGGVRHEQYF. The CDR3 DNA reads as TGCAGCGTGATTGGGGGGGTAAGGCACGAGCAGTACTTC.